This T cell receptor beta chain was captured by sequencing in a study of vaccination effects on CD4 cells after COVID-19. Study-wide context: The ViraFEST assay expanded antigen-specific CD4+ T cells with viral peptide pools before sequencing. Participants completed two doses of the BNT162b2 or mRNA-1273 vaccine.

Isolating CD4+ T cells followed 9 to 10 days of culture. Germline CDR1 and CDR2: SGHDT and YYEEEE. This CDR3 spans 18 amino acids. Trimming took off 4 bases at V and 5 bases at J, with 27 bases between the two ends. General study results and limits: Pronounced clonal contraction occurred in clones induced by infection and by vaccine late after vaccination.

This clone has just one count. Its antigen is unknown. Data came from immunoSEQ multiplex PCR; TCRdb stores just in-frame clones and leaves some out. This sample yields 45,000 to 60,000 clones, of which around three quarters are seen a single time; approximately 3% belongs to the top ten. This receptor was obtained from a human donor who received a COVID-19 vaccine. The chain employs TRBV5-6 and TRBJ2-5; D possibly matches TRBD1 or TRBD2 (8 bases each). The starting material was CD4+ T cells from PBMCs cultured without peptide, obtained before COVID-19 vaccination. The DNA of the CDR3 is TGTGCCAGCAGCCGACTTCCGGGGGGGCAGGGGGCGTTGGAGACCCAGTACTTC. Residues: CASSRLPGGQGALETQYF.